The T cell receptor (beta chain) described here comes from a study of OX40 agonist ivuxolimab in advanced cancers. Study summary: The diagnoses of dose-escalation patients were hepatocellular carcinoma, melanoma, renal cell or head and neck cancer. Patients with prior anti-PD-1, anti-PD-L1 or anti-CTLA-4 therapy were eligible; less than 50% had some.

Libraries were prepared by immunoSEQ multiplex PCR; TCRdb keeps only in-frame clonotypes and omits some of them. The profile covers about 61,000 clones, with around 86% appearing a single time and approximately 1.1% taken by the ten largest. The CDR3 loop spans 10 amino acids. Trimming cost V 2 bases and J 5 bases, with 4 bases left between them. CDR1 DFQATT and CDR2 SNEGSKA come from the germline V gene (reference sequence). Peripheral blood came from all dose cohorts at three timepoints. A note on this clone: Its antigen is still unknown.

Whole-study results and caveats: At 0.1 to 3.0 mg/kg, clonal expansion of CD4+ and CD8+ blood T cells had occurred by week 6.

The input for sequencing was CD4+ or CD8+ T cells sorted from blood, taken in a trial of the OX40 agonist ivuxolimab. The V and J genes are TRBV20-1 and TRBJ2-7, with no clear D. The sequence was collected from an adult with an advanced solid tumor such as melanoma, head and neck, liver or kidney cancer. In nucleotides, the CDR3 is TGCAGTGCTAGAAGGGACGAGCAGTACTTC. It translates to CSARRDEQYF.